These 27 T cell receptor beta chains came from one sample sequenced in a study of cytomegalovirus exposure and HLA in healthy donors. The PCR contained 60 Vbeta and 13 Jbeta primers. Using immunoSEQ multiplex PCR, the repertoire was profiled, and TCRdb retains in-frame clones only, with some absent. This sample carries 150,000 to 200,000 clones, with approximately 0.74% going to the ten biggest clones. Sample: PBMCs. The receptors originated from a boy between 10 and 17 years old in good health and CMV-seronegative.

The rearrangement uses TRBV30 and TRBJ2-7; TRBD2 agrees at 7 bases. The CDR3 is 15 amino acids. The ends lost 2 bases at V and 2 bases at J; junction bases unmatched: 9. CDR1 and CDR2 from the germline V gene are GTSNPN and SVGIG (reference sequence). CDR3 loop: CAWSFDPSGAYEQYF. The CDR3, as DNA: TGTGCCTGGAGTTTTGATCCTAGCGGTGCCTACGAGCAGTACTTC.

The DNA for the CDR3 is TGTGCCAGCAGTTTAGAGGACATAAGAGCGGGTCGCAATGAGCAGTTCTTC. Its translation: CASSLEDIRAGRNEQFF. The V call is TRBV28, the J call TRBJ2-1, with a tentative D call TRBD2 (6 bases). The V and J ends lost 2 bases and 6 bases respectively, with 20 bases between them. The CDR3 sequence is 17 residues long. Germline assignment: CDR1 MDHEN and CDR2 SYDVKM. The full variable domain, in which reference TRBV28 and TRBJ2-1 provide the parts outside the CDR3, is DVKVTQSSRYLVKRTGEKVFLECVQDMDHENMFWYRQDPGLGLRLIYFSYDVKMKEKGDIPEGYSVSREKKERFSLILESASTNQTSMYLCASSLEDIRAGRNEQFFGPGTRLTVL.

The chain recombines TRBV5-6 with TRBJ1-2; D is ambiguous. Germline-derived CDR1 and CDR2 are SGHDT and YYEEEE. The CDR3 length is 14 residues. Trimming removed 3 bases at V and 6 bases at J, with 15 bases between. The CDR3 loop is CASSSRVLFDGYTF. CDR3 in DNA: TGTGCCAGCAGCTCCCGGGTCCTCTTCGATGGCTACACCTTC.

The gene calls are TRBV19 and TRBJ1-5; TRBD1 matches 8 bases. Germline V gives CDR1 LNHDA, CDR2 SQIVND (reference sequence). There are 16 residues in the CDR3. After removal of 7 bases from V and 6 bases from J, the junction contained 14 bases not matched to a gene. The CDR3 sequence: CASTTGQGGFGQPQHF. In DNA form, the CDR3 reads TGTGCCAGTACCACTGGACAGGGAGGATTTGGTCAGCCCCAGCATTTT.

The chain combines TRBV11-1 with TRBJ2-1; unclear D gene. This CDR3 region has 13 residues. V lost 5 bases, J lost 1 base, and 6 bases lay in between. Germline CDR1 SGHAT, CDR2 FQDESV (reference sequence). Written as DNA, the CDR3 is TGTGCCAGCAGCCCCCTGTCCTACAATGAGCAGTTCTTC. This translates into CASSPLSYNEQFF.

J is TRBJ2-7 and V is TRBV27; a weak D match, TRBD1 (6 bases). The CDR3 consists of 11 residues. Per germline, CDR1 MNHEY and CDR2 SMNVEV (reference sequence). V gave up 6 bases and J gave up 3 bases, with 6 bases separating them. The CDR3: CASRQGYEQYF. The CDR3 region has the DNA TGTGCCAGCAGACAGGGCTACGAGCAGTACTTC.

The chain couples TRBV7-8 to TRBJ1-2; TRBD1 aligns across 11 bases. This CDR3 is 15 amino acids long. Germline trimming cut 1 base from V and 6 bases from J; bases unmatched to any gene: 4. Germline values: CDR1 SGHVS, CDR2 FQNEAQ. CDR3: CASSLGGTGGDGYTF. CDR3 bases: TGTGCCAGCAGCTTAGGAGGGACAGGGGGTGATGGCTACACCTTC. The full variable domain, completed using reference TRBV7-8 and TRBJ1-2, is GAGVSQSPRYKVAKRGQDVALRCDPISGHVSLFWYQQALGQGPEFLTYFQNEAQLDKSGLPSDRFFAERPEGSVSTLKIQRTQQEDSAVYLCASSLGGTGGDGYTFGSGTRLTVV.

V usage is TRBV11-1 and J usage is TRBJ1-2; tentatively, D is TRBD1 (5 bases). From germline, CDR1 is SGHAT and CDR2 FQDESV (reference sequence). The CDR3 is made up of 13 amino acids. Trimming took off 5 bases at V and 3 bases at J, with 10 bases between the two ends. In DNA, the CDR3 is TGTGCCAGCAGCGCCGGACAAGACTATGGCTACACCTTC. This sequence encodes CASSAGQDYGYTF.

The CDR3 spells CASSQDWTGAGYTF. Written as DNA, the CDR3 is TGCGCCAGCAGCCAAGATTGGACAGGGGCGGGCTACACCTTC. The V call is TRBV4-3, the J call TRBJ1-2; 9 bases agree with TRBD1. Trimming at V came to 0 bases and at J to 8 bases, leaving 4 bases not matched to a gene. The CDR3 is made up of 14 amino acids. CDR1 is LGHNA, CDR2 YSLEER, per germline.

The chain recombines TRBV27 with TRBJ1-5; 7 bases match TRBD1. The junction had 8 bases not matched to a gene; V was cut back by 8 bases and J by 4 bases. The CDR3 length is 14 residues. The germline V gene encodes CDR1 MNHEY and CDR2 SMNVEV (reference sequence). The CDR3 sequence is CASRGGPRNQPQHF. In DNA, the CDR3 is TGTGCCAGCCGAGGGGGCCCGAGGAATCAGCCCCAGCATTTT.

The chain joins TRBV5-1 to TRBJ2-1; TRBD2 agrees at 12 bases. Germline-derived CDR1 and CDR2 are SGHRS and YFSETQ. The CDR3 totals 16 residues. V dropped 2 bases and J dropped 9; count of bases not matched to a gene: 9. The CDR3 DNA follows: TGCGCCAGCAGCTTCCGACTAGCGGGGGTCAACGGTGAGCAGTTCTTC. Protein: CASSFRLAGVNGEQFF.

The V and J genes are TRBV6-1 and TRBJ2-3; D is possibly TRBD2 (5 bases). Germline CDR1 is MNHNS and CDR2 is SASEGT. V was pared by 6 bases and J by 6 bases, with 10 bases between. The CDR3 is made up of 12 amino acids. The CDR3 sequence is CASRSGGDTQYF. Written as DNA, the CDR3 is TGTGCCAGCAGGAGCGGAGGTGATACGCAGTATTTT.

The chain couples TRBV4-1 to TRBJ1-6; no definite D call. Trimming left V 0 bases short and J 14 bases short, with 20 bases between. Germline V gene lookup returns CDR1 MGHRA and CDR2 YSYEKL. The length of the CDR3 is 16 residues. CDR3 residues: CASSQDLEPDGGALHF. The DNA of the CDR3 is TGCGCCAGCAGCCAAGATCTCGAACCCGACGGCGGGGCCCTCCACTTT.

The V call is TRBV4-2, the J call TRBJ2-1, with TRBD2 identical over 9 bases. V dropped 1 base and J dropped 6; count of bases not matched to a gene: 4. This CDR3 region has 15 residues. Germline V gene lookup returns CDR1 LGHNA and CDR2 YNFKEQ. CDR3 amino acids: CASSQVSGGINEQFF. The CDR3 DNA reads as TGTGCCAGCAGCCAAGTAAGCGGGGGGATCAATGAGCAGTTCTTC.

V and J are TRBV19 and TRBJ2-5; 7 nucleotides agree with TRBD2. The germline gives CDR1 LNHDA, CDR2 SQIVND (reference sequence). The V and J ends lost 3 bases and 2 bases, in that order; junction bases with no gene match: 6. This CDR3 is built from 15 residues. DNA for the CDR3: TGTGCCAGTAGTATTGCGGGGGACGTACAAGAGACCCAGTACTTC. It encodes CASSIAGDVQETQYF.

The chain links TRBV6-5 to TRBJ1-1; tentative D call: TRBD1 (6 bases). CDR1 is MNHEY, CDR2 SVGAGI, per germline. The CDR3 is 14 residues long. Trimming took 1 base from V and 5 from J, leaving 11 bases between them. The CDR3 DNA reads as TGTGCCAGCAGTTACTACAGGGTGGATACTGAAGCTTTCTTT. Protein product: CASSYYRVDTEAFF.

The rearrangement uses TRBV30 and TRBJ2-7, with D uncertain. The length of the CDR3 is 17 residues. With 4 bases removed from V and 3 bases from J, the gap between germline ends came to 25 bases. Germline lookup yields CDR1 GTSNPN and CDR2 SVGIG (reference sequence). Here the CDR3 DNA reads TGTGCCTGGACGGATTTGCGCCCGACAAACGAATTCTACGAGCAGTACTTC. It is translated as CAWTDLRPTNEFYEQYF.

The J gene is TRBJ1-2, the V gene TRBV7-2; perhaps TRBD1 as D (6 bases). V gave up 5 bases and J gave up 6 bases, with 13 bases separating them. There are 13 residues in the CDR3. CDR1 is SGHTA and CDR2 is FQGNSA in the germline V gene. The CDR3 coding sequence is TGTGCCAGCAGCGGAGACAGGCTCGATGGCTACACCTTC. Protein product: CASSGDRLDGYTF.

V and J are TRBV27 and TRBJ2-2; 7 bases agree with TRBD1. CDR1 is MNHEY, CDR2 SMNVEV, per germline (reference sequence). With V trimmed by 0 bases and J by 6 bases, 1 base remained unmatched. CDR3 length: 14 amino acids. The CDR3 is CASSLSGQPGELFF. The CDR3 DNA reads TGTGCCAGCAGTTTATCGGGACAGCCCGGGGAGCTGTTTTTT.

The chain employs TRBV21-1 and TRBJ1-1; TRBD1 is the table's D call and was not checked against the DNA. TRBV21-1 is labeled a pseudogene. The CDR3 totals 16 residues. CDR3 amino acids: CASSFRKLRDTYEAFF. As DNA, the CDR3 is TGTGCCAGCAGCTTTCGAAAGTTGAGGGACACATATGAAGCTTTCTTT.

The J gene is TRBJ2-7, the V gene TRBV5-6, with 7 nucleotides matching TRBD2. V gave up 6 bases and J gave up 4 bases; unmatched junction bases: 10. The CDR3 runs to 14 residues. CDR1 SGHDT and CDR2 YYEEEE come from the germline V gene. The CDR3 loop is CASMPRGVVYEQYF. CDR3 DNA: TGTGCCAGCATGCCCCGGGGGGTAGTTTACGAGCAGTACTTC.

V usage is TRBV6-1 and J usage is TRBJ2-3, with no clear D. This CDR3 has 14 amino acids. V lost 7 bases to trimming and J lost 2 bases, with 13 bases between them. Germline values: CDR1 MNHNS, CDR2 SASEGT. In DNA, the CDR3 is TGTGCCAGCAAGAGGATCGGAAACACAGATACGCAGTATTTT. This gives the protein CASKRIGNTDTQYF.

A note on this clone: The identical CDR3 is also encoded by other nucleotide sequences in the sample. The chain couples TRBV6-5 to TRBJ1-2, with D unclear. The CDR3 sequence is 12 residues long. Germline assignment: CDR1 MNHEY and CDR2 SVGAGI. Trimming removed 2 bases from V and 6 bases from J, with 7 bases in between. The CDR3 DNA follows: TGTGCCAGCAGTTACGCGGGTAATGGCTACACCTTC. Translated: CASSYAGNGYTF.

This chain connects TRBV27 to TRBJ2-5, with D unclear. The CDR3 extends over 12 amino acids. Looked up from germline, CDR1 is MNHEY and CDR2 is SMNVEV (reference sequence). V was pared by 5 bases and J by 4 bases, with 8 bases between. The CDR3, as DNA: TGTGCCAGCAGTGCCCCCGGAGAGACCCAGTACTTC. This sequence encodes CASSAPGETQYF.

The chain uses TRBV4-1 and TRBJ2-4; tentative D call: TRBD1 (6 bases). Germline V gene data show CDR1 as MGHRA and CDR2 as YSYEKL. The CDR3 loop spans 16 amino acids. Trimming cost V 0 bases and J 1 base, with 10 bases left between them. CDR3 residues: CASSQEVQGAKNIQYF. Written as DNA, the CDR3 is TGCGCCAGCAGCCAAGAAGTCCAGGGGGCCAAAAACATTCAGTACTTC.

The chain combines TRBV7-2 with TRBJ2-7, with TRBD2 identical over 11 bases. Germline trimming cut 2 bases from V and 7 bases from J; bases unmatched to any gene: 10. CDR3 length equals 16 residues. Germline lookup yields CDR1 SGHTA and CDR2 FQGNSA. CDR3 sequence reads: CASSLLGLGTSGEQYF. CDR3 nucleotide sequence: TGTGCCAGCAGCTTACTAGGACTAGGGACTAGCGGTGAGCAGTACTTC.

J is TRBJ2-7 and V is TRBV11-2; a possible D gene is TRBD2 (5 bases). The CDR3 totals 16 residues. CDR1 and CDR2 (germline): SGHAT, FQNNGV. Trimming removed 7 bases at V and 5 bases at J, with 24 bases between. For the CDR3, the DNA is TGTGCCAGCACCCCGCCGGACTTTCCACAGTCCCACGAGCAGTACTTC. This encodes CASTPPDFPQSHEQYF.